This TCR delta chain was found in a study of gamma-delta chains in newborns, infants, children. Study-wide background: Polyclonal expansion of innate γδ T cells after birth follows microbial exposure.

TCRdb re-called the reads via CATT. The sample holds roughly 4,000 delta-chain clones, about 40% seen once. V shed 2 bases and J 7 bases; nucleotides not matched to a gene: 6. CDR1 is GEAIGNYY and CDR2 is EKD in the germline V gene. This CDR3 comprises 14 residues. The V call is TRDV2, the J call TRDJ1; 10 bases fit TRDD3. This receptor was obtained from a child who was a newborn, infant or young child, either healthy, febrile or measles-vaccinated (not recorded which). The sample in question was blood, obtained at week 6. The chain's CDR3 is CACDNWGIFVKLIF. The CDR3 nucleotides read TGTGCCTGTGACAACTGGGGGATCTTCGTTAAACTCATCTTT.